The rows below give T cell receptor beta chains drawn from one sample of a study of blood T cell repertoires in COVID-19. Assay used: immunoSEQ multiplex PCR; TCRdb lists only in-frame clones, some missing. The sample contains roughly 130,000 clones, 84% of which appear only once. Sequenced: PBMCs or T cells enriched from blood (not recorded which). Every receptor here comes from a woman in her twenties or thirties who had recovered from COVID-19. The CDR3 runs from the conserved cysteine through the conserved F or W. The order of the fields is J gene, D gene, clone size, V gene, CDR3 DNA, CDR3 protein. A D gene is named only where the DNA matches it firmly. Not all rows give a size; the values are once, few, many and, for expanded clones, a class.

>TRBJ2-5|NA|NA|TRBV25-1
TGTGCCAGCAGCGAGGTGGAGACCCAGTACTTC
CASSEVETQYF
>TRBJ2-2|NA|NA|TRBV7-3
TGTGCCAGCAGCTTAGGAGGGGGCGGCGGGGAGCTGTTTTTT
CASSLGGGGGELFF
>TRBJ1-2|NA|NA|TRBV2
TGTGCCAGCAGTGACAGGGGCGGATATGGCTACACCTTC
CASSDRGGYGYTF
>TRBJ2-2|NA|NA|TRBV30
TGTGCCTGGAGTCCGGGATGGGGAAAGGGGGAGCTGTTTTTT
CAWSPGWGKGELFF
>TRBJ2-3|NA|NA|TRBV9
TGTGCCAGCAGCCCGGAGGTGAATACGCAGTATTTT
CASSPEVNTQYF
>TRBJ1-2|TRBD1|NA|TRBV29-1
TGCAGCGTAGGGACAGGGACTGCCTACACCTTC
CSVGTGTAYTF
>TRBJ2-5|NA|NA|TRBV7-3
TGTGCCAGCAGCCCTACGGGCCAAGAGACCCAGTACTTC
CASSPTGQETQYF
>TRBJ1-6|NA|NA|TRBV4-2
TGTGCCAGCAGCCAAGCCTCAGGCCCAAGGGGTTCACCCCTCCACTTT
CASSQASGPRGSPLHF
>TRBJ2-5|NA|NA|TRBV4-1
TGCGCCAGCAGCCAAGATTGGAGGCTAGCCGGGAGTGAGACCCAGTACTTC
CASSQDWRLAGSETQYF
>TRBJ2-1|NA|NA|TRBV7-6
TGTGCCAGCAGCTTAAGGCGGACTGCCTACAATGAGCAGTTCTTC
CASSLRRTAYNEQFF
>TRBJ2-7|NA|NA|TRBV7-9
TGTGCCAGCAGCTCGTGGACAGAATCGCAGTACTTC
CASSSWTESQYF
>TRBJ1-1|NA|few|TRBV19
TGTGCCAGTAGTATTACGCGGACACTTGGTACTGAAGCTTTCTTT
CASSITRTLGTEAFF
>TRBJ2-1|TRBD2|NA|TRBV3-1/TRBV3-2
TGTGCCAGCAGCCAAGGACTCCCTCTGACTAGCCTCTACAATGAGCAGTTCTTC
CASSQGLPLTSLYNEQFF
>TRBJ1-1|NA|few|TRBV23-1
TGCGCCAGCAGTCAATTCAGTTTTCGCGGGGCCGTGAACACTGAAGCTTTCTTT
CASSQFSFRGAVNTEAFF
>TRBJ1-6|TRBD1|NA|TRBV28
TGTGCCAGCAGTCCCCCGACAGGGAGGAATTCACCCCTCCACTTT
CASSPPTGRNSPLHF
>TRBJ2-1|NA|few|TRBV7-8
TGTGCCAGCAGCTTAGTTCTTACTGCTTCGGTTGAGCAGTTCTTC
CASSLVLTASVEQFF
>TRBJ1-1|NA|NA|TRBV19
TGTGCCAGTAGTAGGGAGGCCTTGAACACTGAAGCTTTCTTT
CASSREALNTEAFF
>TRBJ1-1|NA|NA|TRBV7-2
TGTGCCAGCAGCTTAGTCTGGAACACTGAAGCTTTCTTT
CASSLVWNTEAFF
>TRBJ2-7|NA|NA|TRBV2
NA
CASILDRSYEQYF
>TRBJ1-4|TRBD1|NA|TRBV28
TGTGCCAGCAGTTTACCGACAGGGGGATCTGAAAAACTGTTTTTT
CASSLPTGGSEKLFF
>TRBJ2-7|NA|NA|TRBV4-3
TGCGCCAGCAGCCAAGTAAGGCGGGGCACCTACGAGCAGTACTTC
CASSQVRRGTYEQYF
>TRBJ1-5|NA|few|TRBV28
TGTGCCAGCACACAGGGCAATCAGCCCCAGCATTTT
CASTQGNQPQHF
>TRBJ2-1|TRBD2|once|TRBV24-1
TGTGCCACCAGTGATGGGCAAGCGGGGGCCTACAATGAGCAGTTCTTC
CATSDGQAGAYNEQFF
>TRBJ2-7|TRBD2|NA|TRBV3-1/TRBV3-2
TGTGCCAGCAGCCTCCTACTAGCGGCTTTCTACGAGCAGTACTTC
CASSLLLAAFYEQYF
>TRBJ2-3|TRBD2|NA|TRBV4-3
TGCGCCAGCAGCCAAGATAAGTGGGCTAGCGGGAGGCCACGAGAAAAGTATTTT
CASSQDKWASGRPREKYF
>TRBJ2-2|TRBD2|NA|TRBV7-2
TGTGCCAGCAGCCCCCGTGCTAGCGGGGGAGGCGGGGAGCTGTTTTTT
CASSPRASGGGGELFF
>TRBJ1-5|NA|NA|TRBV7-8
TGTGCCAGCAGCTTAGGGCCCACCCAGCATTTT
CASSLGPTQHF
>TRBJ1-4|TRBD1|NA|TRBV29-1
TGCAGCGTTGCGGACAGGGTCCGAGAAAAACTGTTTTTT
CSVADRVREKLFF
>TRBJ2-7|TRBD1|NA|TRBV7-2
TGTGCCAGCAGCTTAGCAGAGGCAACCAGGGGGGAGCAGTACTTC
CASSLAEATRGEQYF
>TRBJ1-2|NA|NA|TRBV19
TGTGCCAGTAGTCCGGGGGGGGGCTATGGCTACACCTTC
CASSPGGGYGYTF
>TRBJ1-2|TRBD1|NA|TRBV28
TGTGCCAGCAGTTTCGACACAGGGGGCCCTGGCTACACCTTC
CASSFDTGGPGYTF
>TRBJ2-2|NA|once|TRBV27
TGTGCCAGCAGTCCCGGAGGGCCTGGCACCGGGGAGCTGTTTTTT
CASSPGGPGTGELFF
>TRBJ2-2|NA|few|TRBV5-1
TGCGCCAGCAGCCCTAGTGTAGGGGGCACCGGGGAGCTGTTTTTT
CASSPSVGGTGELFF
>TRBJ2-6|TRBD2|NA|TRBV27
TGTGCCAGCAGTTCTTACGGACTAGCGGGAGGTCGGGCCAACGTCCTGACTTTC
CASSSYGLAGGRANVLTF
>TRBJ1-2|NA|NA|TRBV18
TGTGCCAGCTCCTCGGACAGAACTAACTATGGCTACACCTTC
CASSSDRTNYGYTF
>TRBJ2-7|TRBD2|NA|TRBV10-3
TGTGCCGTCAACCCTGGGACTAGCACATACGAGCAGTACTTC
CAVNPGTSTYEQYF
>TRBJ2-4|NA|once|TRBV7-9
TGTGCCAGCAGCGCGACTAAGGCCTATCCTCTAGCCAAAAACATTCAGTACTTC
CASSATKAYPLAKNIQYF
>TRBJ2-1|TRBD1|NA|TRBV7-9
TGTGCCAGCAGCTTAGACTCCCGCCTCGGGGACAGTTACAATGAGCAGTTCTTC
CASSLDSRLGDSYNEQFF
>TRBJ1-5|NA|NA|TRBV27
TGTGCCAGCAGTCCCCGATCGACAGCTAGCAATCAGCCCCAGCATTTT
CASSPRSTASNQPQHF
>TRBJ2-7|TRBD1|NA|TRBV2
TGTGCCAGCAGTCCGGACAGGGGGCAGTCGAACGAGCAGTACTTC
CASSPDRGQSNEQYF
>TRBJ1-4|NA|NA|TRBV18
TGTGCCAGCTCACCCACACAGGCAGGCGGAGTAGAAAAACTGTTTTTT
CASSPTQAGGVEKLFF
>TRBJ2-7|NA|NA|TRBV24-1
TGTGCCACCAGTCTCGCACAGAACCCCTACGAGCAGTACTTC
CATSLAQNPYEQYF
>TRBJ2-7|TRBD1|few|TRBV5-4
TGTGCCAGCAGCTTGGAACAGGGGGCCTACGAGCAGTACTTC
CASSLEQGAYEQYF
>TRBJ2-5|TRBD2|NA|TRBV4-2
TGTGCCAGCAGCCCTAGCGGTCCCCTTCAAGAGACCCAGTACTTC
CASSPSGPLQETQYF
>TRBJ1-2|TRBD1|NA|TRBV28
TGTGCCAGCAGTCTCACAGGGGGCCCTTCTGGGGGCTACACCTTC
CASSLTGGPSGGYTF
>TRBJ2-3|NA|NA|TRBV9
TGTGCCAGCAGCCCAGGGGCGGGAGCGGATACGCAGTATTTT
CASSPGAGADTQYF
>TRBJ1-5|TRBD1|NA|TRBV9
TGTGCCAGCAGTCGACAGGGGGACAATCAGCCCCAGCATTTT
CASSRQGDNQPQHF
>TRBJ1-5|NA|NA|TRBV7-7
TGTGCTAGCAGCTCCCGAGGGGGGGATGGGAATCAGCCCCAGCATTTT
CASSSRGGDGNQPQHF
>TRBJ1-2|TRBD1|NA|TRBV29-1
TGCAGCGTTGGAGGGGCAGGGGGCGGCTACACCTTC
CSVGGAGGGYTF
>TRBJ2-7|NA|NA|TRBV20-1
TGCAGTGCTAGTCGTTCCTACGAGCAGTACTTC
CSASRSYEQYF
>TRBJ2-7|NA|once|TRBV27
TGTGCCAGCAGTTTATCAGGGAGCAGCTCCTACGAGCAGTACTTC
CASSLSGSSSYEQYF